What follows is one T cell receptor beta chain and its context. This CDR3 contains 13 residues. From germline, CDR1 is LGHNA and CDR2 YNFKEQ. Trimming pared 5 bases from V and 4 bases from J, leaving 11 bases between. As processed by the authors: Scientists estimated how many nucleated cells there were by amplifying reference gene primers. Sequenced by immunoSEQ multiplex PCR; TCRdb stores in-frame clones only, minus some. The V and J calls and clone size were taken over from that table, and D and trimming were inferred from the DNA. The repertoire has 88,000 or so clones, 81% of them found once; the top ten carry roughly 4.4%. The data stem from a study of blood T cell repertoires in COVID-19.

Source material: peripheral blood. The V gene is TRBV4-2, the J gene TRBJ2-5, with unresolved D. This receptor was obtained from a man in his fifties or sixties with acute or convalescent COVID-19. DNA for the CDR3: TGTGCCAGCAGCGTTAGACTTAGAGAGACCCAGTACTTC. This encodes CASSVRLRETQYF.